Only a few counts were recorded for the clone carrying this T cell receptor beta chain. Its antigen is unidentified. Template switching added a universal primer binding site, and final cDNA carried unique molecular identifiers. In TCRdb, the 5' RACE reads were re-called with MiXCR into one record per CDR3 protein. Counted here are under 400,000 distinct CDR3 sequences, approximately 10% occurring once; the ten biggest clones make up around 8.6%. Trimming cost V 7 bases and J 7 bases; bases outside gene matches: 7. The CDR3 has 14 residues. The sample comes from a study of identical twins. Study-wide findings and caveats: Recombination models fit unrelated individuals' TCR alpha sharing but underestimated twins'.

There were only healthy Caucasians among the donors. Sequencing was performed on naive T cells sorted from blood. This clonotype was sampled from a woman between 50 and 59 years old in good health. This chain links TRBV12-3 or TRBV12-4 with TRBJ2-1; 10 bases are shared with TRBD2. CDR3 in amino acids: CASTLAGEINEQFF. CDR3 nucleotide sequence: TGTGCCAGCACCCTAGCGGGAGAAATTAATGAGCAGTTCTTC.